The next 28 T cell receptor beta chains were all read from a single sample in a study of shared clonotypes between healthy human individuals. Clones were sequenced by immunoSEQ multiplex PCR, and TCRdb holds only the in-frame ones, with some missing. Altogether some 380,000 clones are present, around 96% being singletons, with the ten largest covering about 0.32%. The specimen sequenced was memory CD8+ T cells sorted from blood. Subset denoted: CD45RO+ cells pooled with CCR7-negative TemRA cells. These receptors all come from a man aged 25 to 40 in good health.

V and J are TRBV6-4 and TRBJ2-1, with D unresolved. The CDR3 consists of 16 residues. From germline, CDR1 is MRHNA and CDR2 SNTAGT. Trimming stripped 0 bases from V and 0 bases from J, with 9 bases between. This CDR3 reads CASSDSYRSSYNEQFF. The CDR3, as DNA: TGTGCCAGCAGTGACTCGTATAGGAGCTCCTACAATGAGCAGTTCTTC.

This CDR3 is CASSVAGEEDTQYF. In nucleotides, the CDR3 is TGTGCCAGCAGCGTAGCGGGAGAGGAAGATACGCAGTATTTT. The rearrangement uses TRBV9 and TRBJ2-3, with a weak D call TRBD2 (6 bases). V was trimmed by 0 bases and J by 5 bases, leaving 10 bases between them. CDR1 and CDR2 from the germline V gene are SGDLS and YYNGEE. The CDR3 extends over 14 amino acids.

The genes are TRBV7-9 and TRBJ1-4; TRBD1 agrees at 7 bases. Germline CDR1 and CDR2: SEHNR and FQNEAQ (reference sequence). This CDR3 is built from 14 residues. Germline trimming cut 5 bases from V and 7 bases from J; bases unmatched to any gene: 7. CDR3: CASSPDREGEKLFF. CDR3 nucleotides: TGTGCCAGCAGCCCCGACAGGGAGGGTGAAAAACTGTTTTTT.

This clone was seen a single time. This chain joins TRBV25-1 and TRBJ2-1, with TRBD2 matching over 10 bases. Unmatched junction bases numbered 12, after V lost 3 bases and J lost 10 bases. Germline V gene data show CDR1 as MGHDK and CDR2 as SYGVNS. This CDR3 has 16 residues. CDR3 in amino acids: CASSELAAGGPREQFF. In nucleotides, the CDR3 is TGTGCCAGCAGTGAGTTAGCAGCGGGAGGGCCTCGGGAGCAGTTCTTC. The entire variable domain, with the rest obtained from reference TRBV25-1 and TRBJ2-1, is as follows: EADIYQTPRYLVIGTGKKITLECSQTMGHDKMYWYQQDPGMELHLIHYSYGVNSTEKGDLSSESTVSRIRTEHFPLTLESARPSHTSQYLCASSELAAGGPREQFFGPGTRLTVL.

The chain recombines TRBV28 with TRBJ2-3; 12 bases map to TRBD2. V trimming: 6 bases; J trimming: 4 bases; junction bases outside the gene matches: 8. The CDR3 has 16 residues. Germline V lookup: CDR1 MDHEN, CDR2 SYDVKM. The CDR3 DNA sequence: TGTGCCAGCAGGACTTGGGCTAGCGGGAGGGCAGATACGCAGTATTTT. Its protein is CASRTWASGRADTQYF. Filled out from reference TRBV28 and TRBJ2-3, the complete variable domain reads DVKVTQSSRYLVKRTGEKVFLECVQDMDHENMFWYRQDPGLGLRLIYFSYDVKMKEKGDIPEGYSVSREKKERFSLILESASTNQTSMYLCASRTWASGRADTQYFGPGTRLTVL.

The CDR3 reads CATSTRLAGAYNEQFF. Here the CDR3 DNA reads TGTGCCACCAGCACCAGACTAGCGGGAGCCTACAATGAGCAGTTCTTC. V is TRBV15 and J is TRBJ2-1; 12 nucleotides align to TRBD2. J lost 2 bases, V lost 4 bases, and 3 bases had no gene match. The CDR3 has 16 amino acids. The germline V gene encodes CDR1 LNHNV and CDR2 YYDKDF (reference sequence).

The chain uses TRBV5-4 and TRBJ1-2; a weak D match, TRBD1 (5 bases). There are 12 residues in the CDR3. Germline values: CDR1 SGHNT, CDR2 YYREEE (reference sequence). V lost 3 bases and J 5 bases, leaving 8 bases between the germline ends. CDR3 nucleotide sequence: TGTGCCAGCAGCTCCCCAGGGTATGGCTACACCTTC. As protein: CASSSPGYGYTF.

The V gene is TRBV5-1, the J gene TRBJ1-1; 9 bases line up with TRBD1. Trimming took 6 bases from V and 1 from J; bases not matched to a gene: 4. The CDR3 extends over 14 amino acids. Looked up from germline, CDR1 is SGHRS and CDR2 is YFSETQ. The CDR3 protein is CASTQGAQNTEAFF. The CDR3 DNA sequence: TGCGCCAGCACACAGGGGGCGCAGAACACTGAAGCTTTCTTT.

The chain couples TRBV21-1 to TRBJ2-5; TRBD1 was called by the table and not checked on the DNA. TRBV21-1 is classified as a pseudogene. The CDR3 length is 16 residues. CDR3 DNA sequence: TGTGCCAGCAGTTACCCGCAGGGGAGATCGGAAGAGACCCAGTACTTC. It encodes CASSYPQGRSEETQYF.

The chain joins TRBV25-1 to TRBJ2-1; 12 bases fit TRBD2. The CDR3 has 18 residues. CDR1 and CDR2 (germline): MGHDK, SYGVNS. V lost 3 bases, J lost 6 bases, and 12 bases stayed unmatched. The CDR3 loop reads CASSESFLGLAGRNEQFF. CDR3 nucleotide sequence: TGTGCCAGCAGTGAGTCTTTTTTGGGACTAGCGGGTCGCAATGAGCAGTTCTTC.

The rearrangement uses TRBV7-8 and TRBJ2-1; D is undetermined. CDR3 length: 13 residues. The V and J ends lost 6 bases and 0 bases respectively, with 6 bases between them. Germline CDR1 is SGHVS and CDR2 is FQNEAQ. CDR3 nucleotides: TGTGCCAGCAGAGCGTTCTCCTACAATGAGCAGTTCTTC. Residues: CASRAFSYNEQFF.

The chain employs TRBV5-1 and TRBJ2-7, with 7 bases that match TRBD2. V trimming: 2 bases; J trimming: 5 bases; junction bases outside the gene matches: 7. In germline, CDR1 is SGHRS, CDR2 YFSETQ. CDR3 length: 14 amino acids. The CDR3 DNA reads TGCGCCAGCAGCTTAGTGGGAGGGGTCAACGAGCAGTACTTC. Its translation: CASSLVGGVNEQYF.

Comments on this clone: A read error may produce the germline difference seen at one junction end. The chain links TRBV7-9 to TRBJ2-2; TRBD1 or TRBD2 may be the D gene (5 bases each). The V gene's germline CDR1 is SEHNR and CDR2 FQNEAQ (reference sequence). The CDR3 has 15 amino acids. This CDR3 reads CASSLGDPNTGELLF. As DNA, the CDR3 is TGTGCCAGCAGCTTGGGGGACCCGAACACCGGGGAGCTGCTTTTT. The whole variable domain, filled in from reference TRBV7-9 and TRBJ2-2, reads DTGVSQNPRHKITKRGQNVTFRCDPISEHNRLYWYRQTLGQGPEFLTYFQNEAQLEKSRLLSDRFSAERPKGSFSTLEIQRTEQGDSAMYLCASSLGDPNTGELLFGEGSRLTVL.

V and J are TRBV5-1 and TRBJ2-6; 8 bases are shared with TRBD1. CDR1 SGHRS and CDR2 YFSETQ come from the germline V gene. The CDR3 runs 16 residues. V dropped 2 bases and J dropped 2; count of bases not matched to a gene: 3. CDR3 sequence reads: CASSFYRGAGANVLTF. The CDR3 DNA is TGCGCCAGCAGCTTTTACAGGGGGGCTGGGGCCAACGTCCTGACTTTC.

This clone was seen a single time. The rearrangement uses TRBV5-1 and TRBJ2-5; TRBD2 might be the D (5 bases). CDR3 size: 14 residues. Per the germline V gene, CDR1 is SGHRS and CDR2 is YFSETQ. The germline V and J ends were trimmed by 1 base and 4 bases, with 11 bases remaining between them. CDR3 nucleotides: TGCGCCAGCAGCTTGAACCCGGGATTAGAGACCCAGTACTTC. Translating it yields CASSLNPGLETQYF.

The CDR3, as DNA: TGTGCCAGAAGCCTTATCGACAGGGAGGAGACCCAGTACTTC. It encodes CARSLIDREETQYF. V is TRBV5-3 and J is TRBJ2-5; 7 bases are a match to TRBD1. TRBV5-3 is identified as an open reading frame with a role that is uncertain. V was pared by 4 bases and J by 5 bases, with 8 bases of the junction left unmatched. The CDR3 has 14 residues.

CDR3 region: CASSYGGVETQYF. The CDR3, as DNA: TGTGCCAGCAGTTACGGTGGTGTCGAGACCCAGTACTTC. This rearrangement joins TRBV6-5 to TRBJ2-5; D is undetermined. The germline V and J ends were trimmed by 2 bases and 5 bases, with 9 bases remaining between them. The CDR3 covers 13 residues. CDR1 is MNHEY, CDR2 SVGAGI, per germline.

The genes are TRBV2 and TRBJ2-4; D not certain. Germline V CDR1 and CDR2: SNHLY, FYNNEI. The CDR3 spans 12 residues. V was shortened by 6 bases and J by 0 bases, with 3 bases between the two germline ends. The CDR3 DNA is TGTGCCAGCAGACTAGCCAAAAACATTCAGTACTTC. Translating gives CASRLAKNIQYF.

J is TRBJ2-3 and V is TRBV7-2, with a tentative D call TRBD1 (6 bases). Trimming left V 6 bases short and J 3 bases short, with 10 bases between. Germline CDR1 is SGHTA and CDR2 is FQGNSA. This CDR3 is built from 13 residues. CDR3: CASRKTGTDTQYF. The CDR3 region has the DNA TGTGCCAGCAGAAAAACAGGGACAGATACGCAGTATTTT.

This chain connects TRBV15 to TRBJ1-6; D unresolved. The CDR3 covers 15 residues. V lost 0 bases to trimming and J lost 3 bases, with 6 bases between them. CDR1 and CDR2 from the germline V gene are LNHNV and YYDKDF (reference sequence). CDR3 in amino acids: CATSRETYYNSPLHF. CDR3 nucleotide sequence: TGTGCCACCAGCAGAGAGACATACTATAATTCACCCCTCCACTTT.

The genes are TRBV2 and TRBJ2-7; 10 positions agree with TRBD1. V lost 5 bases to trimming and J lost 3 bases; unmatched junction nucleotides: 4. The CDR3 length is 14 residues. Looked up from germline, CDR1 is SNHLY and CDR2 is FYNNEI. CDR3 region: CASSRQGAGYEQYF. In DNA, the CDR3 is TGTGCCAGCAGTAGACAGGGGGCCGGCTACGAGCAGTACTTC.

In nucleotides, the CDR3 is TGCGCCAGCAGCCAAGCGGTGCGGGAGTATCCAGATACGCAGTATTTT. Amino acid sequence: CASSQAVREYPDTQYF. This chain connects TRBV4-1 to TRBJ2-3; TRBD2 aligns across 7 bases. CDR3 length equals 16 residues. With 1 base clipped from V and 4 bases from J, the junction kept 8 bases outside the gene matches. Germline V lookup: CDR1 MGHRA, CDR2 YSYEKL.

The rearrangement uses TRBV30 and TRBJ2-7; maybe TRBD2 (6 bases). V was cut by 1 base and J by 4 bases, with 14 bases left in between. This CDR3 region has 14 residues. Germline CDR1 is GTSNPN and CDR2 is SVGIG (reference sequence). CDR3 bases: TGTGCCTGGAGTGCGACCAGGGACTTTTACGAGCAGTACTTC. This codes for CAWSATRDFYEQYF.

The chain recombines TRBV7-3 with TRBJ2-3, with D perhaps TRBD2 (5 bases). Germline values: CDR1 SGHTA, CDR2 FQGTGA. This CDR3 spans 14 amino acids. V was pared by 2 bases and J by 2 bases, with 8 bases between. The CDR3 loop reads CASSLGRTTDTQYF. In nucleotides, the CDR3 is TGTGCCAGCAGCTTAGGGAGAACCACAGATACGCAGTATTTT.

The CDR3 sequence: CASSLNRGNIQYF. CDR3 DNA sequence: TGTGCCAGCAGTTTAAACAGGGGAAACATTCAGTACTTC. The chain employs TRBV28 and TRBJ2-4; 7 positions match TRBD1. CDR3 length: 13 residues. V was clipped by 2 bases and J by 6 bases; unmatched bases: 1. Germline V gene lookup returns CDR1 MDHEN and CDR2 SYDVKM.

V usage is TRBV28 and J usage is TRBJ2-7; 7 bases fit TRBD2. Germline V gives CDR1 MDHEN, CDR2 SYDVKM. V lost 2 bases and J lost 7; bases outside the gene matches: 14. The CDR3 is 16 amino acids. The CDR3 DNA reads as TGTGCCAGCAGTTTAATCGGTTCCCGACTAGCTGGTGAGCAGTACTTC. Translation gives CASSLIGSRLAGEQYF.

The chain employs TRBV5-1 and TRBJ1-1; D is possibly TRBD1 (6 bases). Germline V CDR1 and CDR2: SGHRS, YFSETQ. V dropped 1 base and J dropped 1 base, with 8 bases sitting between them. The CDR3 loop spans 14 amino acids. The CDR3 nucleotides read TGCGCCAGCAGCTTGACAGGGACGAACACTGAAGCTTTCTTT. Encoded protein: CASSLTGTNTEAFF.

The chain employs TRBV28 and TRBJ2-1; 7 positions match TRBD2. This CDR3 spans 17 amino acids. Germline V gene data show CDR1 as MDHEN and CDR2 as SYDVKM. V lost 7 bases and J lost 1; bases outside the gene matches: 13. CDR3 protein: CASTSPGTIPSYNEQFF. CDR3 nucleotide sequence: TGTGCCAGCACCTCCCCCGGGACTATCCCGTCCTACAATGAGCAGTTCTTC.